The 2 T cell receptor beta chains presented below share a single source sample, sequenced in a study of T cells after yellow fever vaccination. TCRdb analysed the 5' RACE reads with MiXCR anew, one entry per CDR3 protein. There are some 220,000 distinct CDR3 sequences in the sample; about 3% occur only once, and around 3% lies in the top ten. The input for sequencing was CD4+ T cells sorted from PBMCs, taken 10 days after the yellow fever booster vaccination. Receptors were obtained from a man aged 18-30 years who received the YFV17D yellow fever vaccine.

The J gene is TRBJ2-1, the V gene TRBV7-3, with 8 bases identical to TRBD2. The germline V gene encodes CDR1 SGHTA and CDR2 FQGTGA. The length of the CDR3 is 16 residues. The junction had 6 bases not matched to a gene; V was cut back by 5 bases and J by 0 bases. CDR3 in amino acids: CASSPRGGSSYNEQFF. The CDR3 coding sequence is TGTGCCAGCAGCCCCCGGGGGGGAAGCTCCTACAATGAGCAGTTCTTC.

The J gene is TRBJ1-2, the V gene TRBV30; D is unresolved. The CDR3 covers 15 residues. CDR1 and CDR2 (germline): GTSNPN, SVGIG (reference sequence). V was clipped by 4 bases and J by 1 base, with 16 bases between them. The CDR3 region is CAWTQPQTFNYGYTF. The CDR3 region has the DNA TGTGCCTGGACCCAGCCTCAGACCTTTAACTATGGCTACACCTTC.